A selection of T cell receptor beta chains follows, all from one sample in a study of breast tumors, draining lymph nodes, adjacent tissues. TCRdb reprocessed the multiplex PCR reads via MiXCR and lists one record per CDR3 protein. This table has 290,000 or so distinct CDR3 sequences, around 30% appearing once. Sequenced material: axillary lymph node tissue. These receptors came from a female donor with breast cancer. Some clones in this sample may be carry-over from other donors' samples. The CDR3 runs from the conserved cysteine through the conserved F or W. A D gene is named only where the DNA matches it firmly. Clone size appears in some rows only: once, few, many, or a class for an expanded clone.

v_gene,j_gene,abundance,d_gene,len,CDR3nt,CDR3aa
TRBV20-1,TRBJ1-5,many,TRBD1,15,TGCAGTGCTAGACAACCGGCAGGGGGTTATCAGCCCCAGCATTTT,CSARQPAGGYQPQHF
TRBV27,TRBJ2-7,few,TRBD1,16,TGTGCCAGCAGTCGCCTCCCTGGGACAGGGGCCTACGAGCAGTACTTC,CASSRLPGTGAYEQYF
TRBV24-1,TRBJ2-3,NA,TRBD2,16,TGTGCCACCAGTGACTCTAGCGGGAGAGGCACAGATACGCAGTATTTT,CATSDSSGRGTDTQYF
TRBV29-1,TRBJ2-1,many,NA,13,TGCAGCGTCCGCCTGACTAGTGCCTATGAGCAGTTCTTC,CSVRLTSAYEQFF
TRBV25-1,TRBJ2-2,few,NA,14,TGTGCCAGCACCGGGGACTTGAACACCGGGGAGCTGTTTTTT,CASTGDLNTGELFF
TRBV10-2,TRBJ2-3,NA,NA,11,TGCGGCAGCAGTGATCCATCGACGCAGTATTTT,CGSSDPSTQYF
TRBV19,TRBJ1-6,NA,NA,13,TGTGCCAGTAGTTGGGGCCTTAGGGCCCCCCTCCACTTT,CASSWGLRAPLHF
TRBV20-1,TRBJ2-6,many,NA,16,TGCAGTGCTAGAGGGGTTTCGAGCTCTGGGGCCAACGTCCTGACTTTC,CSARGVSSSGANVLTF
TRBV7-2,TRBJ2-7,many,NA,14,TGTGCCAGCAGCTTAAGCCAGGGTCTCCACGAGCAGTACTTC,CASSLSQGLHEQYF
TRBV28,TRBJ2-5,NA,NA,15,TGTGCCAGCAGTCTCCGGGGAAAGGGCGGGGAGACCCAGTACTTC,CASSLRGKGGETQYF
TRBV11-2,TRBJ2-3,many,NA,14,TGTGCCAGCAGCTTAGTAGTTCCTCCAGATACGCAGTATTTT,CASSLVVPPDTQYF
TRBV27,TRBJ2-3,many,NA,12,TGTGCCAGCAGTATTGACCGGGGTACGCAGTATTTT,CASSIDRGTQYF
TRBV6-5,TRBJ2-1,NA,NA,13,TGTGCCAGCAGTTACGCGCTGGCGAATGAGCAGTTCTTC,CASSYALANEQFF
TRBV4-1,TRBJ1-1,NA,TRBD1,15,TGCGCCAGCAGCCAAGACCAGGGGGCGGACACTGAAGCTTTCTTT,CASSQDQGADTEAFF
TRBV27,TRBJ2-1,few,TRBD1,13,TGTGCCAGCAGGTACAGGGGAAGGAATGAGCAGTTCTTC,CASRYRGRNEQFF
TRBV6-4,TRBJ1-6,many,TRBD1,14,TGTGCCAGCAGTGAAGAGGGGGCGAATTCACCCCTCCACTTT,CASSEEGANSPLHF
TRBV19,TRBJ2-3,many,NA,15,TGTGCCAGTAGTATCAGAAAGGGGGGTCGGGATACGCAGTATTTT,CASSIRKGGRDTQYF
TRBV13,TRBJ2-7,many,TRBD2,13,TGTGCCAGCAGCTTAGTTCTAGCGGGAGTCATGTACTTC,CASSLVLAGVMYF
TRBV11-2,TRBJ1-2,many,NA,13,TGTGCCAGCAGCTTAGATCAGCTGGGGGACTACACCTTC,CASSLDQLGDYTF
TRBV12-3/TRBV12-4,TRBJ2-1,many,NA,13,TGTGCCAGCAGTTTAGAAGCTAGCAGTGAGCAGTTCTTC,CASSLEASSEQFF
TRBV20-1,TRBJ2-5,many,NA,14,TGCAGTGTTGACCCGAGGCTAGCGAAAGAGACCCAGTACTTC,CSVDPRLAKETQYF
TRBV19,TRBJ1-5,NA,NA,11,TGTGCCAGTAGGCAGGGTAGGCCCCAGCATTTT,CASRQGRPQHF
TRBV2,TRBJ2-4,NA,TRBD2,14,TGTGCCACTCTAGCGGATATAGCCAAAAACATTCAGTACTTC,CATLADIAKNIQYF
TRBV6-9,TRBJ1-5,many,NA,14,TGTGCCATCTCCATTCGACGGGGCAATCAGCCCCAGCATTTT,CAISIRRGNQPQHF
TRBV19,TRBJ2-7,many,NA,14,TGTGCCAGTAGTATGACTAGGGGAACCTACGAGCAGTACTTC,CASSMTRGTYEQYF
TRBV30,TRBJ2-3,NA,NA,12,TGTGCCTGGAGGGAGAGGGTGTTGGGGCAGTATTTT,CAWRERVLGQYF
TRBV29-1,TRBJ2-6,NA,TRBD2,16,TGCAGCGTCGCGGGACTAGCGGGTCCGGGGGCCAACGTCCTGACTTTC,CSVAGLAGPGANVLTF
TRBV7-9,TRBJ2-2,many,TRBD1,16,TGTGCCAGCCCCGGACAGGGGGGATCGAACACCGGGGAGCTGTTTTTT,CASPGQGGSNTGELFF
TRBV5-8,TRBJ1-4,many,NA,16,TGTGCCAGCAGCTTGACCGTAGGCAGTTACTCTGAAAAACTGTTTTTT,CASSLTVGSYSEKLFF
TRBV3-1,TRBJ2-3,few,NA,15,TGTGCCAGCAGCCCCACAGCGCCTAGCACAGATACGCAGTATTTT,CASSPTAPSTDTQYF
TRBV20-1,TRBJ2-5,many,TRBD2,12,TGCAGTGCTAGACTAGCGGGAGAGACCCAGTACTTC,CSARLAGETQYF
TRBV6-5,TRBJ2-3,many,TRBD1,15,TGTGCCAGCAGTTATACTACAGGGGGCGCAAATACGCAGTATTTT,CASSYTTGGANTQYF
TRBV19,TRBJ2-5,many,TRBD2,16,TGTGCCAGTAGTATTGTGTCAAGCGGGGGTGGGGGGACCCAGTACTTC,CASSIVSSGGGGTQYF
TRBV24-1,TRBJ2-2,once,NA,16,TGTGCCACTAGTGACTGCAGGGGCCTCTTCCCCGGGGAGCTGTTTTTT,CATSDCRGLFPGELFF
TRBV4-3,TRBJ1-3,many,NA,15,TGCGCCAGCAGCCAAGCTTGGACTCCCGCGAACACCATATATTTT,CASSQAWTPANTIYF
TRBV6-2/TRBV6-3,TRBJ2-3,NA,NA,16,TGTGCCAGCAGTTACTCCAGTAGGAGGGGAGCAGATACGCAGTATTTT,CASSYSSRRGADTQYF
TRBV19,TRBJ2-5,NA,TRBD1,18,TGTGCCAGTAGTATCCTCTACCGACAGGGCCGGGCAGGAGAGACCCAGTACTTC,CASSILYRQGRAGETQYF
TRBV24-1,TRBJ2-3,NA,NA,16,TGTGCCTCCAGTGATGTCGGGCCAACTCACACAGATACGCGGTATTTT,CASSDVGPTHTDTRYF
TRBV6-1,TRBJ1-3,many,NA,14,TGTGCCAGCAGTGCCGGACCGAGTGGAAACACCATATATTTT,CASSAGPSGNTIYF
TRBV12-3/TRBV12-4,TRBJ1-5,few,NA,16,TGTGCCAGCAGCCGCCGCCGGGGAAATAGCAATCAGCCCCAGCATTTT,CASSRRRGNSNQPQHF
TRBV20-1,TRBJ2-2,many,NA,13,TGCAGTGCTAGGAGTAGGAACACCGGGGAGCTGTTTTTT,CSARSRNTGELFF
TRBV6-2/TRBV6-3,TRBJ1-5,NA,NA,16,TGTGCCAGCAGTTACAGAGAATCCCGTAGCAATCAGCCCCAGCATTTT,CASSYRESRSNQPQHF
TRBV20-1,TRBJ2-7,many,TRBD1,15,TGCAGTGCCAGCAGCCGGGACAGGGACTGGTACGAGCAGTACTTC,CSASSRDRDWYEQYF
TRBV12-3/TRBV12-4,TRBJ2-2,many,NA,15,TGTGCCAGCAGTCCTCGGGGGTGGGAAGACGGGGAGCTGTTTTTT,CASSPRGWEDGELFF
TRBV3-1,TRBJ1-5,NA,NA,13,TGTGCCAGCTCCCAGGAGACCAATCAGCCCCAGCATTTT,CASSQETNQPQHF
TRBV29-1,TRBJ2-2,NA,TRBD1,11,TGCAGCGTGGACAGGGACGGGGAGCTGTTTTTT,CSVDRDGELFF
TRBV12-3/TRBV12-4,TRBJ1-2,many,NA,12,TGTGCCAGCAGCCGTCCAGGAATTGGCTACACCTTC,CASSRPGIGYTF
TRBV5-8,TRBJ1-6,many,NA,14,TGTGCCAGCAGCCGAGCCTCGGGGAATTCACCCCTCCACTTT,CASSRASGNSPLHF
TRBV5-6,TRBJ2-7,many,TRBD2,16,TGTGCCAGCAGCTCCCCAACTAGCGGGAGGACCTACGAGCAGTACTTC,CASSSPTSGRTYEQYF
TRBV10-3,TRBJ2-5,many,TRBD2,14,TGTGCCATTGCTAGCGGGAGGGGATCAGAGACCCAGTACTTC,CAIASGRGSETQYF
TRBV6-1,TRBJ2-5,NA,NA,15,TGTGTCAGCAGTGGTTACGTAGGGCCCCAAGAGACCCAGTACTTC,CVSSGYVGPQETQYF
TRBV2,TRBJ1-2,once,NA,13,TGTGCCAGCTTAGCGGGTCTCGGCGGTGGCTACACCTTC,CASLAGLGGGYTF
TRBV30,TRBJ2-6,many,NA,12,TGTGCCCGGTCCTCTGGGGCCAACGTCCTGACTTTC,CARSSGANVLTF
TRBV18,TRBJ2-3,NA,TRBD1,13,TGTGCCAGCTCACAAAACAGGGGAGATACGCAGTATTTT,CASSQNRGDTQYF
TRBV4-1,TRBJ2-7,many,TRBD2,17,TGCGCCAGCAGCCTAAAGAGCGGGAGGGCCGTCGTCCACGAGCAGTACTTC,CASSLKSGRAVVHEQYF
TRBV2,TRBJ1-1,once,NA,14,TGTGCCAGCAGTGATGATCGGGGTGTGACTGAAGCTTTCTTT,CASSDDRGVTEAFF
TRBV19,TRBJ2-3,NA,NA,15,TGTGCCAGTAGTTTTATCCGGGACGCGTACAATGAGCAGTATTTT,CASSFIRDAYNEQYF
TRBV9,TRBJ1-1,NA,NA,14,TGTGCCAGCAGCGTAGCAGGGGTGAACACTGAAGCTTTCTTT,CASSVAGVNTEAFF
TRBV6-5,TRBJ1-3,NA,NA,16,TGTGCCAGCAGTTCACGACACGAGAGCTCTGGAAACACCATATATTTT,CASSSRHESSGNTIYF